A single sample gave rise to the 3 T cell receptor beta chains below, sequenced in a study of blood T cell repertoires in COVID-19. The repertoire was sequenced with immunoSEQ multiplex PCR; TCRdb's copy has only in-frame clones and lacks some. The sample shows around 300,000 clones, roughly 88% of them seen only once. The specimen was peripheral blood. The receptors stem from a woman younger than 45 with COVID-19, enrolled during active disease.

This chain uses TRBV7-9 with TRBJ1-5; D is uncertain. CDR3 size: 12 residues. Germline CDR1 reads SEHNR; CDR2 reads FQNEAQ (reference sequence). Trimming took off 5 bases at V and 5 bases at J, with 7 bases between the two ends. CDR3 nucleotide sequence: TGTGCCAGCAGCGCGATAGATCAGCCCCAGCATTTT. Translating it yields CASSAIDQPQHF. Combining the CDR3 with reference TRBV7-9 and TRBJ1-5 gives the whole variable domain DTGVSQNPRHKITKRGQNVTFRCDPISEHNRLYWYRQTLGQGPEFLTYFQNEAQLEKSRLLSDRFSAERPKGSFSTLEIQRTEQGDSAMYLCASSAIDQPQHFGDGTRLSIL.

This clone occurred once. In DNA, the CDR3 is TGTGCCAGCAGTGCGGGGGGGCTATCCACAGATACGCAGTATTTT. Translated: CASSAGGLSTDTQYF. The chain uses TRBV2 and TRBJ2-3; 8 bases match TRBD2. Trimming at V came to 4 bases and at J to 2 bases, leaving 5 bases not matched to a gene. CDR1 is SNHLY, CDR2 FYNNEI, per germline. The CDR3 consists of 15 residues. Supplemented by reference TRBV2 and TRBJ2-3, the full variable domain reads EPEVTQTPSHQVTQMGQEVILRCVPISNHLYFYWYRQILGQKVEFLVSFYNNEISEKSEIFDDQFSVERPDGSNFTLKIRSTKLEDSAMYFCASSAGGLSTDTQYFGPGTRLTVL.

This chain uses TRBV6-5 with TRBJ1-4, with 10 positions matching TRBD1. Germline V gene sequence: CDR1 MNHEY, CDR2 SVGAGI. The CDR3 is made up of 15 amino acids. V dropped 2 bases and J dropped 8; count of bases not matched to a gene: 5. CDR3 sequence reads: CASSYRDRGGEKLFF. The CDR3, as DNA: TGTGCCAGCAGTTACCGGGACAGGGGAGGGGAAAAACTGTTTTTT.